The clone carrying this T cell receptor beta chain was counted once. Antigen unknown. The data were taken from a study of vaccination and CD4 T cells after COVID-19. Study overall: Overlapping spike peptides served as the stimulus for the cells. These peptides came from SARS-CoV-2 and from the common cold coronaviruses HCoV-NL63, HCoV-OC43 and HCoV-229E. Whole-study results and caveats: It was found that, in convalescent patients, 304 of 307 vaccine-specific clones were spike mono-reactive.

An Oncomine TCR Beta short-read assay was used to sequence the DNA from cultured CD4+ T cells. MiXCR, run by TCRdb on the PCR reads, gives a single entry per CDR3 protein. Counted here are around 17,000 distinct CDR3 sequences, about 56% occurring once; the ten biggest clones make up 6% to 7.5%. The CDR3 consists of 14 residues. V dropped 3 bases and J dropped 5; count of bases not matched to a gene: 2. Germline CDR1 is SGHAT and CDR2 is FQNNGV. Specified treatment: approximately 9-day PBMC culture with coronavirus spike peptide pools or control peptides (ViraFEST assay). Antigen-specific T cells were expanded with peptide pools by ViraFEST, and TCRs were then sequenced. The medium had half its volume replaced with fresh IL-2 medium on days 3 and 7.

This clonotype was sampled from a human donor who had recovered from COVID-19. The sequencing sample was made of CD4+ T cells from blood, cultured in vitro. The chain employs TRBV11-2 and TRBJ1-4; 8 bases match TRBD1. CDR3 coding DNA: TGTGCCAGCAGCTTGGACAGGGTAAATGAAAAACTGTTTTTT. Amino acid sequence: CASSLDRVNEKLFF.